These T cell receptor beta chains were read from a single sample in a study of metastatic and nonmetastatic thyroid tumors. TCRdb re-clonotyped the PCR reads through MiXCR. Of about 26,000 clones in the sample, roughly 26% were seen once. The material sequenced was blood. The receptors originated from a female donor with papillary thyroid cancer or a benign thyroid nodule (not recorded which). Some clones in this sample may be carry-over from other donors' samples. Both conserved end residues are part of each CDR3. Each record gives: D gene, V gene, CDR3 protein. A D gene is named only where the DNA matches it firmly.

D gene: TRBD1; V gene: TRBV7-9; CDR3 protein: CASSLPDRAGRNEKLFF
D gene: .; V gene: TRBV6-1; CDR3 protein: CATSSTDNEQFF
D gene: TRBD2; V gene: TRBV28; CDR3 protein: CASSGTSGTKPGF
D gene: .; V gene: TRBV5-5; CDR3 protein: CASTEGNTIYF
D gene: TRBD1; V gene: TRBV6-1; CDR3 protein: CASSPGQMYEQYF
D gene: .; V gene: TRBV4-1; CDR3 protein: CASSQDGTASSQHF
D gene: .; V gene: TRBV20-1; CDR3 protein: CSAREEAERETQYF
D gene: .; V gene: TRBV6-1; CDR3 protein: CASSQEYGYTF
D gene: TRBD2; V gene: TRBV15; CDR3 protein: CATSPGLADHYEQYF
D gene: TRBD2; V gene: TRBV20-1; CDR3 protein: CSAQMGGSTDTQYF
D gene: TRBD2; V gene: TRBV2; CDR3 protein: CASSLGGGLNIQYF
D gene: .; V gene: TRBV6-4; CDR3 protein: CASSDNTGELFF
D gene: .; V gene: TRBV5-1; CDR3 protein: CASSFWQGSNTGELFF
D gene: .; V gene: TRBV6-2/TRBV6-3; CDR3 protein: CASSFPSWTSTDTQYF
D gene: .; V gene: TRBV10-3; CDR3 protein: CAISELVGQFF
D gene: .; V gene: TRBV7-7; CDR3 protein: CASSFTSTGPYNEQFF
D gene: .; V gene: TRBV4-1; CDR3 protein: CASSQPGVRTEAFF
D gene: .; V gene: TRBV20-1; CDR3 protein: CSARDHGGLAGAKVLTF
D gene: .; V gene: TRBV6-1; CDR3 protein: CASSDYIIGCNSPLHF
D gene: .; V gene: TRBV2; CDR3 protein: CASRTDNYGYTF
D gene: .; V gene: TRBV5-1; CDR3 protein: CASSLAGSEKLFF
D gene: .; V gene: TRBV6-1; CDR3 protein: CASSERAGWGKGNTIYF
D gene: .; V gene: TRBV4-1; CDR3 protein: CASSQEPRVGETQYF
D gene: .; V gene: TRBV25-1; CDR3 protein: CASSEGGAAGYTF
D gene: .; V gene: TRBV20-1; CDR3 protein: CSASLRDPGHHNYGYTF
D gene: TRBD1; V gene: TRBV20-1; CDR3 protein: CSAGQGMNTEAFF
D gene: .; V gene: TRBV7-8; CDR3 protein: CASILGWVYNEQFF
D gene: .; V gene: TRBV11-2; CDR3 protein: CASSSSWRANNEQFF
D gene: TRBD1; V gene: TRBV18; CDR3 protein: CASSPNRGQGYGYTF
D gene: .; V gene: TRBV12-3/TRBV12-4; CDR3 protein: CASLGRTRTGNTIYF
D gene: TRBD1; V gene: TRBV5-1; CDR3 protein: CASSFSSGTGGYEQYF
D gene: .; V gene: TRBV7-2; CDR3 protein: CASSLAGRGEQYF
D gene: .; V gene: TRBV2; CDR3 protein: CASSETKTNYGYTF
D gene: .; V gene: TRBV15; CDR3 protein: CATRAGAGNTIYF
D gene: .; V gene: TRBV2; CDR3 protein: CASSGETHPGYTF
D gene: .; V gene: TRBV6-6; CDR3 protein: CASSYSWPENGYTF
D gene: .; V gene: TRBV27; CDR3 protein: CASRDSKWTEAFF
D gene: .; V gene: TRBV15; CDR3 protein: CATSRGGARNTEAFF
D gene: TRBD2; V gene: TRBV6-1; CDR3 protein: CASIEALIGLAGGYEQYF
D gene: TRBD2; V gene: TRBV28; CDR3 protein: CASNASGSRGYTDTQYF
D gene: TRBD2; V gene: TRBV5-1; CDR3 protein: CASRPPGTRANEQFF
D gene: .; V gene: TRBV3-1; CDR3 protein: CASSHLGGINEQYF
D gene: TRBD1; V gene: TRBV30; CDR3 protein: CAWSGTGTFNQPQHF
D gene: .; V gene: TRBV6-2/TRBV6-3; CDR3 protein: CASSLDPATLEQYF
D gene: .; V gene: TRBV6-1; CDR3 protein: CASSEEPGPYEQYF
D gene: TRBD1; V gene: TRBV12-3/TRBV12-4; CDR3 protein: CASSWGTGGVNQPQHF
D gene: .; V gene: TRBV2; CDR3 protein: CAGRTGGNTGYTF
D gene: .; V gene: TRBV18; CDR3 protein: CASSPPGTARAEQYF
D gene: .; V gene: TRBV18; CDR3 protein: CASSQLPRETQYF
D gene: TRBD2; V gene: TRBV10-1; CDR3 protein: CASSPTGTSGRDEQYF
D gene: .; V gene: TRBV2; CDR3 protein: CASITRQCGQPQHF
D gene: .; V gene: TRBV24-1; CDR3 protein: CATSGRDYNEQFF
D gene: .; V gene: TRBV20-1; CDR3 protein: CSAVRNRNYGYTF
D gene: .; V gene: TRBV6-1; CDR3 protein: CASKATGTSNQPQHF
D gene: TRBD2; V gene: TRBV11-3; CDR3 protein: CASSLDFGGAYEQYF